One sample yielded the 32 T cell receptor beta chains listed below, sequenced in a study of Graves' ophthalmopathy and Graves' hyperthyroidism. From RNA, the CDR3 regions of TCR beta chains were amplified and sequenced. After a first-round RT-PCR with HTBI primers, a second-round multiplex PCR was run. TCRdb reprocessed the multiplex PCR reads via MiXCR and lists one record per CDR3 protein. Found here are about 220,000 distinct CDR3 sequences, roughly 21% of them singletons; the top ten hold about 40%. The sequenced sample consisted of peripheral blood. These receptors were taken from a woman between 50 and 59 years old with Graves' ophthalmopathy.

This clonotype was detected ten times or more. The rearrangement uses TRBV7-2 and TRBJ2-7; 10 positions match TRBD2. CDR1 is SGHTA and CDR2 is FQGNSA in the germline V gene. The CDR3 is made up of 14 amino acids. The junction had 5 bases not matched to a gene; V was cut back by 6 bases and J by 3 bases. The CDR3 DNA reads TGTGCCAGCAGTTACCGGACTAGCGGCTACGAGCAGTACTTC. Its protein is CASSYRTSGYEQYF.

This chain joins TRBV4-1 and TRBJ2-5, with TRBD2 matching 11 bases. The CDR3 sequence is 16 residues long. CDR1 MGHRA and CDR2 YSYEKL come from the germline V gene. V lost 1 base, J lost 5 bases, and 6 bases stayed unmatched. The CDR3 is CASSQGSGRALETQYF. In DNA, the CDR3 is TGCGCCAGCAGCCAAGGTAGCGGGAGGGCCCTGGAGACCCAGTACTTC.

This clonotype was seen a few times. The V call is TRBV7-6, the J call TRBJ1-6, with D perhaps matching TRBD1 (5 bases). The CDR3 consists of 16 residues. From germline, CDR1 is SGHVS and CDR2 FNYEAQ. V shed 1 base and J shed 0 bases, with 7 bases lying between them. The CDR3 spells CASSLGGDSYNSPLHF. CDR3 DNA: TGTGCCAGCAGCTTAGGAGGGGACTCCTATAATTCACCCCTCCACTTT. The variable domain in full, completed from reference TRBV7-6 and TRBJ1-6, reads GAGVSQSPRYKVTKRGQDVALRCDPISGHVSLYWYRQALGQGPEFLTYFNYEAQQDKSGLPNDRFSAERPEGSISTLTIQRTEQRDSAMYRCASSLGGDSYNSPLHFGNGTRLTVT.

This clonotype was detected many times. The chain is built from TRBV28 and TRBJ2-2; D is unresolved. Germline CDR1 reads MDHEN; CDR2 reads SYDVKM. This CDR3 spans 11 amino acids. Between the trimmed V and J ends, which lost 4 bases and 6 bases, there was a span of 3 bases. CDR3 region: CASSWSGELFF. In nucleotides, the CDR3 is TGTGCCAGCAGTTGGTCCGGGGAGCTGTTTTTT. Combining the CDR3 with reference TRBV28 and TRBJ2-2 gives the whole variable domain DVKVTQSSRYLVKRTGEKVFLECVQDMDHENMFWYRQDPGLGLRLIYFSYDVKMKEKGDIPEGYSVSREKKERFSLILESASTNQTSMYLCASSWSGELFFGEGSRLTVL.

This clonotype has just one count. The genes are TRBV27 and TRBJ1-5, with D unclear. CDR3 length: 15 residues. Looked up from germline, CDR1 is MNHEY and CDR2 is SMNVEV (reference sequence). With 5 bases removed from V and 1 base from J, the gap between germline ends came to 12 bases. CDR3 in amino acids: CASSPSTESNQPQHF. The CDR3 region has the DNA TGTGCCAGCAGTCCCTCGACCGAGAGCAATCAGCCCCAGCATTTT.

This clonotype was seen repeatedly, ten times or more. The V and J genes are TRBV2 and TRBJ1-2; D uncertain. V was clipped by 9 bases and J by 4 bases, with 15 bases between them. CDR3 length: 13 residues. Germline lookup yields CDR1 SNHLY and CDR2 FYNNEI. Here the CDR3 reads CASSAQTPYGYTF. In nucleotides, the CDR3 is TGTGCCAGTTCCGCACAGACCCCCTATGGCTACACCTTC.

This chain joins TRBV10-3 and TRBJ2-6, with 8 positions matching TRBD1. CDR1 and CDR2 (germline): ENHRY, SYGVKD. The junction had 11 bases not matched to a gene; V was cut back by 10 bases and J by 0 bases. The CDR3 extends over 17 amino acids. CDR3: CATQRGTGFSGANVLTF. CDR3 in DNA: TGTGCCACCCAGAGGGGGACAGGATTCTCTGGGGCCAACGTCCTGACTTTC.

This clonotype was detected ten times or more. The CDR3 sequence: CASSLGGGRGSRGYTF. The DNA for the CDR3 is TGTGCCAGCAGCTTGGGCGGTGGGCGAGGATCGAGGGGCTACACCTTC. This chain joins TRBV7-2 and TRBJ1-2; D not certain. Between the trimmed V and J ends, which lost 3 bases and 8 bases, there was a span of 22 bases. Germline CDR1 reads SGHTA; CDR2 reads FQGNSA. The CDR3 is made up of 16 amino acids.

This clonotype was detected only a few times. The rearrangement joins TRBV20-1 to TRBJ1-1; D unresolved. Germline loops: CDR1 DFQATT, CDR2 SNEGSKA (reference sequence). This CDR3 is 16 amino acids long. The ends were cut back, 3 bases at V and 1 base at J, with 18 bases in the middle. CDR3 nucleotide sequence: TGCAGTGCTAGGGTAATGGGCTCCCAAAGGAACACTGAAGCTTTCTTT. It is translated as CSARVMGSQRNTEAFF.

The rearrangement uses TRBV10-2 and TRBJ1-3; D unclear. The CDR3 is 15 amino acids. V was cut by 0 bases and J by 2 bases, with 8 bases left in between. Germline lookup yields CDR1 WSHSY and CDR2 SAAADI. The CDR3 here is CASSESDRAGNTIYF. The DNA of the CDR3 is TGCGCCAGCAGTGAGTCGGACCGGGCTGGAAACACCATATATTTT.

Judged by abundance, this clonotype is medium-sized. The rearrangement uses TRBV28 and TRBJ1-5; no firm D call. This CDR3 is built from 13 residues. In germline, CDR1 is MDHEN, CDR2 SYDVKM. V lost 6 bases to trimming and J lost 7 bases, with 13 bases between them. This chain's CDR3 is CASSFDTRQPQHF. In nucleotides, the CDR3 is TGTGCCAGCAGCTTTGACACCCGACAGCCCCAGCATTTT. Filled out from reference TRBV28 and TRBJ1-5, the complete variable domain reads DVKVTQSSRYLVKRTGEKVFLECVQDMDHENMFWYRQDPGLGLRLIYFSYDVKMKEKGDIPEGYSVSREKKERFSLILESASTNQTSMYLCASSFDTRQPQHFGDGTRLSIL.

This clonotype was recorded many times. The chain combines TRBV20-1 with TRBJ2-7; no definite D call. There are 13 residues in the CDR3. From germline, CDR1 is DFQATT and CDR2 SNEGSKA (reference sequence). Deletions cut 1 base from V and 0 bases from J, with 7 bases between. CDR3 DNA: TGCAGTGCTAGAGTCTATAGCTCCTACGAGCAGTACTTC. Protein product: CSARVYSSYEQYF.

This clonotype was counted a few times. The CDR3 spells CASSYSKGQEYTF. CDR3 bases: TGTGCCAGCAGTTACTCGAAAGGACAGGAGTACACCTTC. The chain has TRBV6-2 or TRBV6-3 and TRBJ1-2, with TRBD1 matching 7 bases. The V gene end was trimmed by 0 bases and the J gene end by 11 bases; junction bases not matched to a gene: 6. This CDR3 has 13 amino acids. Per germline, CDR1 MNHEY and CDR2 SVGEGT.

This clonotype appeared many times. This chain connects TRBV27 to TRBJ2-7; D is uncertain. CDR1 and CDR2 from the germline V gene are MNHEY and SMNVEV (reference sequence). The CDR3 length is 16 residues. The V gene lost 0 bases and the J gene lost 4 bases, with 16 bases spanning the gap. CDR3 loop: CASSLSPDGVTYEQYF. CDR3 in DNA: TGTGCCAGCAGTTTATCTCCAGATGGCGTAACATACGAGCAGTACTTC.

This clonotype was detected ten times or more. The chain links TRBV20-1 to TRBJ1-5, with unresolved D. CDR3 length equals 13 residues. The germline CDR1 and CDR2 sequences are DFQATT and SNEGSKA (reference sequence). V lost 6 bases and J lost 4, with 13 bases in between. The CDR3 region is CSAGGKHNQPQHF. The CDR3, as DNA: TGCAGTGCAGGCGGGAAACATAATCAGCCCCAGCATTTT.

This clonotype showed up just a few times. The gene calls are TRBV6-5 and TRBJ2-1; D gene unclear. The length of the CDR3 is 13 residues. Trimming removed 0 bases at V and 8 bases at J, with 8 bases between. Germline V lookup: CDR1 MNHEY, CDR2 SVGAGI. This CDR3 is CASSYSGSDEQFF. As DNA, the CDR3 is TGTGCCAGCAGTTACTCTGGTTCGGATGAGCAGTTCTTC.

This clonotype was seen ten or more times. The DNA for the CDR3 is TGTGCCAGCAGCCTGGGGATGGTGAACACTGAAGCTTTCTTT. Translation gives CASSLGMVNTEAFF. The chain links TRBV11-2 to TRBJ1-1; D remains unclear. The germline CDR1 and CDR2 sequences are SGHAT and FQNNGV. This CDR3 spans 14 amino acids. V shed 5 bases and J shed 0 bases, with 10 bases lying between them.

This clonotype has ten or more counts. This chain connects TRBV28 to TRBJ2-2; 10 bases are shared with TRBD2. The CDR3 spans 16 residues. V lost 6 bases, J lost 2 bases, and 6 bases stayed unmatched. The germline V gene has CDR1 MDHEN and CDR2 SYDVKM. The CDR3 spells CASSPTSGPNTGELFF. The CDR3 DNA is TGTGCCAGCAGCCCGACTAGCGGGCCCAACACCGGGGAGCTGTTTTTT.

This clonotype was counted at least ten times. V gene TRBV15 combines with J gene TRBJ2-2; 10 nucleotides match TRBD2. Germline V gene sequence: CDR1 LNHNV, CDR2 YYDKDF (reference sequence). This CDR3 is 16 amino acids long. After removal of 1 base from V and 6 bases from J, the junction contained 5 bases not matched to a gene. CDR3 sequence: CATSRVVAGGSGELFF. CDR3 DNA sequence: TGTGCCACCAGCAGAGTGGTAGCGGGAGGCTCCGGGGAGCTGTTTTTT. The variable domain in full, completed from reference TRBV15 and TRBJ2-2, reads DAMVIQNPRYQVTQFGKPVTLSCSQTLNHNVMYWYQQKSSQAPKLLFHYYDKDFNNEADTPDNFQSRRPNTSFCFLDIRSPGLGDTAMYLCATSRVVAGGSGELFFGEGSRLTVL.

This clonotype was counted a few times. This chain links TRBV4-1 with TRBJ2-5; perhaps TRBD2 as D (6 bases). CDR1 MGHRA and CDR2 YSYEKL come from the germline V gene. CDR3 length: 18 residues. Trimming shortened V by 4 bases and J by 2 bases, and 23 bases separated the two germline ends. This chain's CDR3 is CASSPRVPTSQTQETQYF. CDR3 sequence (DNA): TGCGCCAGCAGCCCTCGAGTTCCTACTAGCCAGACACAAGAGACCCAGTACTTC.

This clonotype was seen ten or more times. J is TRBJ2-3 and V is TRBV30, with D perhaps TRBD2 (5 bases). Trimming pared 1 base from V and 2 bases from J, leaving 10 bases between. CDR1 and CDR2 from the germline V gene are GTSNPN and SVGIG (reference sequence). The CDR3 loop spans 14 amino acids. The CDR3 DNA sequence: TGTGCCTGGAGTGCTGCTAGCTTCACAGATACGCAGTATTTT. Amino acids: CAWSAASFTDTQYF.

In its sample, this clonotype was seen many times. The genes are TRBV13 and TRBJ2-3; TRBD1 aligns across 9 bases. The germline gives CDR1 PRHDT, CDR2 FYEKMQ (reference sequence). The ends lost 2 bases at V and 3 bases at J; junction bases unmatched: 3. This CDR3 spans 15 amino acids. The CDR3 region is CASSLRTGATDTQYF. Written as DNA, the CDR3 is TGTGCCAGCAGCTTAAGGACAGGGGCTACAGATACGCAGTATTTT.

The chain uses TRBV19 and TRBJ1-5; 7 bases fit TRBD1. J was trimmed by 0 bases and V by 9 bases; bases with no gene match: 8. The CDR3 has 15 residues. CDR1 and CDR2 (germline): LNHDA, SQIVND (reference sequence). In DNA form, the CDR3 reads TGTGCCAGCAGGGACAGAGCCTATAGCAATCAGCCCCAGCATTTT. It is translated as CASRDRAYSNQPQHF.

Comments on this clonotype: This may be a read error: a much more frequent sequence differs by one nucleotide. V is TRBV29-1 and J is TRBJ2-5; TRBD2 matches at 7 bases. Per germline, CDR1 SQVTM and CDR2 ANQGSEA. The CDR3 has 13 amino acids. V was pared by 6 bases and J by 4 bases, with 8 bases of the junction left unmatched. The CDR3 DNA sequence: TGCAGCGTCGGGAGGCTGTGGTCAGAGACCCAGTACTTC. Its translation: CSVGRLWSETQYF.

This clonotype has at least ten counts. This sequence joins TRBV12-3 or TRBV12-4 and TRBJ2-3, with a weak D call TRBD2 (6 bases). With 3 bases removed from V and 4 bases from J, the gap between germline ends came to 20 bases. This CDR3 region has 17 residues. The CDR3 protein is CASSFSRTGVGPDTQYF. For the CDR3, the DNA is TGTGCCAGCAGTTTCTCAAGAACGGGAGTAGGGCCAGATACGCAGTATTTT.

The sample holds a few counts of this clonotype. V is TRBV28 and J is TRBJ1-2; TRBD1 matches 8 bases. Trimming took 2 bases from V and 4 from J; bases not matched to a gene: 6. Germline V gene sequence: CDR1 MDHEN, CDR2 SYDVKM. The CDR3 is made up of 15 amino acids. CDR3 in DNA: TGTGCCAGCAGTTTAAACACAGGGGGTGGCTATGGCTACACCTTC. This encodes CASSLNTGGGYGYTF.

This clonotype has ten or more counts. Written as DNA, the CDR3 is TGTGCCAGTAGTCCAAAGGCCGGGACTAGCGGGAGGGCCCCGTACTTC. Translated: CASSPKAGTSGRAPYF. The chain couples TRBV19 to TRBJ2-5, with 16 bases aligning to TRBD2. Trimming took 5 bases from V and 13 from J; bases not matched to a gene: 13. The CDR3 has 16 amino acids. Germline V gene data show CDR1 as LNHDA and CDR2 as SQIVND (reference sequence).

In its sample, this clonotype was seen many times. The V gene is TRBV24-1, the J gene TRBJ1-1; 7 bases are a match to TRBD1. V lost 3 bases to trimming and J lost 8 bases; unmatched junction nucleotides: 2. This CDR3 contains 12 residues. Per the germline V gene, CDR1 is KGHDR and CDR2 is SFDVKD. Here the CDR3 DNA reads TGTGCCACCAGTGATACGACAGGGGAAGCTTTCTTT. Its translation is CATSDTTGEAFF.

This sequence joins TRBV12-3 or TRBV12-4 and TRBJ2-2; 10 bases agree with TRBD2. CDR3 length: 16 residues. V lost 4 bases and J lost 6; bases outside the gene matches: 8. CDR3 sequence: CASSSSGSLRAGELFF. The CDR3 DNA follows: TGTGCCAGCAGTTCTAGCGGGAGCCTTCGAGCCGGGGAGCTGTTTTTT.

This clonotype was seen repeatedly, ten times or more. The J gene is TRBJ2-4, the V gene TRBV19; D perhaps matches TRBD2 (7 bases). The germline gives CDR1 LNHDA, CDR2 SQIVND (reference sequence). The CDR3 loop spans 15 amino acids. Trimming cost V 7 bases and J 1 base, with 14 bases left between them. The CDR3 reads CASTPRGAAKNIQYF. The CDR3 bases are TGTGCCAGTACCCCTCGGGGGGCGGCCAAAAACATTCAGTACTTC. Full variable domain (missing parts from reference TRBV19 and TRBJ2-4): DGGITQSPKYLFRKEGQNVTLSCEQNLNHDAMYWYRQDPGQGLRLIYYSQIVNDFQKGDIAEGYSVSREKKESFPLTVTSAQKNPTAFYLCASTPRGAAKNIQYFGAGTRLSVL.

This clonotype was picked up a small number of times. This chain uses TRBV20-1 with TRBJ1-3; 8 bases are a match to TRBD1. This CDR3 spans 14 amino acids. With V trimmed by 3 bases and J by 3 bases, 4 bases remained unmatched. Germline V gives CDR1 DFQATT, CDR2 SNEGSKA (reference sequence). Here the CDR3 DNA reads TGCAGTGCTAGTACAGGGGGGGGTGGAAACACCATATATTTT. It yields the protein CSASTGGGGNTIYF.

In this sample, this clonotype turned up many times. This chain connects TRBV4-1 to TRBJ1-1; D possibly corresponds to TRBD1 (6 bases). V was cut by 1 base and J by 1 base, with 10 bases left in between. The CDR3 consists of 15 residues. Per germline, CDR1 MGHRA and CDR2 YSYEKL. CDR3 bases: TGCGCCAGCAGCCAAGCCCTGGACAGGAACACTGAAGCTTTCTTT. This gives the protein CASSQALDRNTEAFF.